What follows describes a single T cell receptor (beta chain). This sample was taken from a study of shared clonotypes between healthy human individuals. Study background: Ranging from 18 to 49 in age, donors were two women and a few men.

Measured with immunoSEQ multiplex PCR; TCRdb has only the in-frame clones, and not every one. The sample comprises about 2,500,000 clones, approximately 90% of which are singletons, and 0.13% to 0.15% rests with the top ten. Germline V gives CDR1 MRHNA, CDR2 SNTAGT. V was trimmed by 8 bases and J by 0 bases, leaving 8 bases between them. CDR3 size: 13 residues. The material sequenced was naive CD4+ T cells sorted from blood. The sample's subset: CD45RA+ positively selected. This chain links TRBV6-4 with TRBJ1-3; D is unresolved. The TCR sequence derives from a man aged 18 to 29 in good health. The DNA for the CDR3 is TGTGCCAGCGCACAGAGCTCTGGAAACACCATATATTTT. Its translation: CASAQSSGNTIYF.